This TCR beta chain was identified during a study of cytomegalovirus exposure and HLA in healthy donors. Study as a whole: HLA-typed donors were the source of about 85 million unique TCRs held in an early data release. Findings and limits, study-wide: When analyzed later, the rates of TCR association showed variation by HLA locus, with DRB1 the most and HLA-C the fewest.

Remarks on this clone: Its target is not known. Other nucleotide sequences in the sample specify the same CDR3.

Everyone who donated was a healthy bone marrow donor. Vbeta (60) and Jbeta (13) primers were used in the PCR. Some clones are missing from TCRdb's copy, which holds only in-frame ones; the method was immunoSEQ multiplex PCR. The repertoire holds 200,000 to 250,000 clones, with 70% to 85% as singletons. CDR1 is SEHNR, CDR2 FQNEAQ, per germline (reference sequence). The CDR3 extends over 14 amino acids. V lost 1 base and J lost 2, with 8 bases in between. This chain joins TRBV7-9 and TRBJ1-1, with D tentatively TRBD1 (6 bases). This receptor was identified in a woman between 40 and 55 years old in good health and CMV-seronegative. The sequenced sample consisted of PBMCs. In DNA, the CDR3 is TGTGCCAGCAGCTTAGGGACAGTAAACACTGAAGCTTTCTTT. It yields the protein CASSLGTVNTEAFF. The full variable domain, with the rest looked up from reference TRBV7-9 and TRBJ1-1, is DTGVSQNPRHKITKRGQNVTFRCDPISEHNRLYWYRQTLGQGPEFLTYFQNEAQLEKSRLLSDRFSAERPKGSFSTLEIQRTEQGDSAMYLCASSLGTVNTEAFFGQGTRLTVV.